These 20 T cell receptor beta chains share one sample of origin, sequenced in a study of T-cell memory formation after mild COVID-19. TCRdb used MiXCR to reprocess the 5' RACE reads, holding one entry per CDR3 protein. The sample lists approximately 260,000 distinct CDR3 sequences; 15% to 20% were seen once. Sequenced material: PBMCs or a T cell subset sorted from them (not recorded which). The receptor set was obtained from a man aged 18 to 29 who had mild COVID-19 (a few samples of this study predate the infection). Cell type and time point are not known.

V usage is TRBV2 and J usage is TRBJ2-7; possible D gene TRBD2, 5 bases. CDR1 SNHLY and CDR2 FYNNEI come from the germline V gene. V lost 3 bases to trimming and J lost 7 bases, with 10 bases between them. The CDR3 is made up of 12 amino acids. The chain's CDR3 is CASSEWSGEQYV. The CDR3 nucleotides read TGTGCCAGCAGTGAGTGGTCGGGAGAGCAGTACGTC.

The V call is TRBV10-2, the J call TRBJ1-5; D gene unclear. V lost 9 bases, J lost 9 bases, and 9 bases lay in between. Germline loops: CDR1 WSHSY, CDR2 SAAADI. The CDR3 spans 10 residues. The CDR3 is CARGWGPQHF. CDR3 in DNA: TGCGCCAGAGGGTGGGGGCCCCAGCATTTT.

In this sample, this clonotype turned up a few times. The rearrangement links TRBV2 to TRBJ2-7, with a tentative D call TRBD1 (5 bases). CDR3 length: 14 amino acids. Per the germline V gene, CDR1 is SNHLY and CDR2 is FYNNEI. V shed 10 bases and J shed 3 bases, with 19 bases lying between them. The CDR3 sequence is CATPGKAGHYEQYF. The CDR3 DNA follows: TGTGCCACCCCAGGGAAAGCAGGACACTACGAGCAGTACTTC.

The rearrangement uses TRBV6-2 or TRBV6-3 and TRBJ2-5; TRBD2 matches at 8 bases. Germline V lookup: CDR1 MNHEY, CDR2 SVGEGT. The length of the CDR3 is 15 residues. V trimming: 1 base; J trimming: 2 bases; junction bases outside the gene matches: 3. The CDR3, as DNA: TGTGCCAGCAGTTACTACGGGGGGGCTCAAGAGACCCAGTACTTC. Protein sequence: CASSYYGGAQETQYF.

This clonotype showed up just a few times. The J gene is TRBJ1-6, the V gene TRBV12-3 or TRBV12-4; D is uncertain. The CDR3 consists of 12 residues. The ends were cut back, 8 bases at V and 9 bases at J, with 11 bases in the middle. CDR3 bases: TGTGCCAGCGGCCTTTGGGGTTCACCCCTCCACTTT. It yields the protein CASGLWGSPLHF.

This clonotype was observed at least ten times. The chain joins TRBV6-5 to TRBJ1-2; possibly TRBD1 for D (6 bases). This CDR3 spans 13 amino acids. The germline V gene encodes CDR1 MNHEY and CDR2 SVGAGI. The V end was cut by 6 bases, the J end by 6 bases, with 14 bases between. The CDR3 sequence: CASRESGGHGYTF. The CDR3 coding sequence is TGTGCCAGCAGAGAATCGGGGGGGCATGGCTACACCTTC.

This clonotype was counted a few times. The V and J genes are TRBV2 and TRBJ2-2; D perhaps matches TRBD1 (7 bases). The CDR3 totals 16 residues. The V gene lost 3 bases and the J gene lost 4 bases, with 15 bases spanning the gap. The germline V gene encodes CDR1 SNHLY and CDR2 FYNNEI. CDR3 sequence: CASSDRGTASTGELFF. CDR3 nucleotides: TGTGCCAGCAGTGACCGGGGGACAGCGAGCACCGGGGAGCTGTTTTTT.

The chain combines TRBV9 with TRBJ2-3, with D maybe TRBD2 (6 bases). V was clipped by 0 bases and J by 13 bases, with 15 bases between them. The CDR3 is 13 amino acids. Germline values: CDR1 SGDLS, CDR2 YYNGEE. This CDR3 reads CASSVAPGVYEYF. CDR3 in DNA: TGTGCCAGCAGCGTAGCACCGGGGGTCTACGAGTATTTT. The full variable domain, completed using reference TRBV9 and TRBJ2-3, is DSGVTQTPKHLITATGQRVTLRCSPRSGDLSVYWYQQSLDQGLQFLIQYYNGEERAKGNILERFSAQQFPDLHSELNLSSLELGDSALYFCASSVAPGVYEYFGPGTRLTVL.

This clonotype was observed a handful of times. The chain recombines TRBV11-2 with TRBJ2-2; D is ambiguous. The CDR3 consists of 15 residues. Trimming stripped 5 bases from V and 4 bases from J, with 14 bases between. Germline CDR1 reads SGHAT; CDR2 reads FQNNGV. CDR3 loop: CASSMQLSVTGELFF. The CDR3 bases are TGTGCCAGCAGCATGCAGCTGTCGGTCACCGGGGAGCTGTTTTTT.

In this sample, this clonotype turned up many times. The chain is built from TRBV4-1 and TRBJ2-7; D unclear. Between the trimmed V and J ends, which lost 1 base and 6 bases, there was a span of 10 bases. The CDR3 has 13 amino acids. Germline-derived CDR1 and CDR2 are MGHRA and YSYEKL. The CDR3, as DNA: TGCGCCAGCAGCCAAGTTATACATGGCGAGCAGTACGTC. Protein product: CASSQVIHGEQYV.

V usage is TRBV7-9 and J usage is TRBJ1-2; D is perhaps TRBD1 (6 bases). Germline loops: CDR1 SEHNR, CDR2 FQNEAQ (reference sequence). V was trimmed by 5 bases and J by 7 bases, leaving 23 bases between them. The CDR3 is 16 amino acids. CDR3 sequence (DNA): TGTGCCAGCAGCCCGAGGGACAACCACCCAGGTTCTGGCTACACCTTC. It is translated as CASSPRDNHPGSGYTF.

The chain has TRBV28 and TRBJ2-1; D unclear. Trimming shortened V by 6 bases and J by 3 bases, and 12 bases separated the two germline ends. From germline, CDR1 is MDHEN and CDR2 SYDVKM. The CDR3 contains 14 residues. CDR3 sequence: CASSFQQIYNEQFF. CDR3 DNA sequence: TGTGCCAGCAGCTTTCAGCAAATCTACAATGAGCAGTTCTTC.

This clonotype was seen a handful of times. This chain joins TRBV6-5 and TRBJ2-1; D unresolved. V lost 0 bases and J lost 14, with 11 bases in between. The CDR3 consists of 12 residues. Looked up from germline, CDR1 is MNHEY and CDR2 is SVGAGI. This chain's CDR3 is CASSYSLSREFF. The DNA of the CDR3 is TGTGCCAGCAGTTACTCACTCAGTCGAGAGTTCTTC.

This chain joins TRBV28 and TRBJ1-4; D remains ambiguous. CDR3 length: 11 residues. The V gene lost 8 bases and the J gene lost 5 bases, with 6 bases spanning the gap. Looked up from germline, CDR1 is MDHEN and CDR2 is SYDVKM. CDR3 protein: CASRGNEKLFF. CDR3 sequence (DNA): TGTGCCAGCCGCGGGAATGAAAAACTGTTTTTT.

There are a few counts of this clonotype. The gene calls are TRBV20-1 and TRBJ1-5; 9 nucleotides agree with TRBD1. The CDR3 totals 14 residues. Germline-derived CDR1 and CDR2 are DFQATT and SNEGSKA (reference sequence). V was clipped by 1 base and J by 5 bases; unmatched bases: 3. This CDR3 reads CSARGTGVDQPQHF. DNA of the CDR3: TGCAGTGCTAGAGGGACAGGGGTAGATCAGCCCCAGCATTTT.

This clonotype was seen more than once but under ten times. V is TRBV6-6 and J is TRBJ1-6; TRBD1 might be the D (5 bases). V was trimmed by 5 bases and J by 4 bases, leaving 9 bases between them. The length of the CDR3 is 14 residues. The germline CDR1 and CDR2 sequences are MNHNY and SVGAGI (reference sequence). The CDR3 protein is CASSRQRYNSPLHF. In nucleotides, the CDR3 is TGTGCCAGCAGTCGACAGAGATATAATTCACCCCTCCACTTT.

The sample holds a few counts of this clonotype. The J gene is TRBJ1-2, the V gene TRBV29-1, with 8 bases lining up with TRBD1. The CDR3 is made up of 13 amino acids. V gave up 2 bases and J gave up 6 bases; unmatched junction bases: 5. Germline values: CDR1 SQVTM, CDR2 ANQGSEA. The CDR3 region is CSVESPDRDGYTF. In DNA form, the CDR3 reads TGCAGCGTTGAATCCCCGGACAGGGATGGCTACACCTTC.

This clonotype occurred a few times. V usage is TRBV5-1 and J usage is TRBJ1-1; D is uncertain. The ends were cut back, 0 bases at V and 7 bases at J, with 7 bases in the middle. CDR1 SGHRS and CDR2 YFSETQ come from the germline V gene. The CDR3 has 12 residues. This chain's CDR3 is CASSLAGIEAFF. CDR3 bases: TGCGCCAGCAGCTTGGCGGGGATTGAAGCTTTCTTT.

The chain combines TRBV18 with TRBJ1-4; D not resolved. This CDR3 has 12 residues. Germline V CDR1 and CDR2: KGHSH, LQKENI. Trimming removed 6 bases at V and 8 bases at J, with 10 bases between. The CDR3 reads CASSQAGEKLFF. CDR3 nucleotides: TGTGCCAGCTCTCAGGCAGGCGAAAAACTGTTTTTT.

J is TRBJ2-1 and V is TRBV10-3, with D perhaps TRBD2 (5 bases). V gave up 0 bases and J gave up 6 bases, with 12 bases separating them. CDR3 length equals 15 residues. Germline assignment: CDR1 ENHRY and CDR2 SYGVKD. CDR3 in DNA: TGTGCCATCAGTGAGTCGCGTCTAGCCGGCAATGAGCAGTTCTTC. As protein: CAISESRLAGNEQFF.